The clone carrying this T cell receptor beta chain is classed as medium-sized. Its antigen is unidentified. The germline V gene has CDR1 MNHEY and CDR2 SVGEGT. V was pared by 6 bases and J by 11 bases, with 13 bases between. The CDR3 totals 11 residues. These data belong to a study of liver allograft versus peripheral blood T cells. Study summary: Blood and transplanted-liver T cell receptor repertoires from recipients were compared. Whole-study findings and limits: The authors reported that T cell receptor repertoires inside liver allografts differed from those in peripheral blood.

MiXCR, applied by TCRdb to the reads, yields one record per CDR3 protein. The sample holds 6,500 to 9,500 distinct CDR3 sequences, approximately 17% seen once. The rearrangement joins TRBV6-2 or TRBV6-3 to TRBJ1-1; TRBD1 is a possible D gene (6 bases). This receptor was obtained from a human patient who had a liver transplant. Among the T cells, some may be from the graft donor. The CDR3 DNA reads TGTGCCAGCAGCAAAGGGGGTGAGGCTTTCTTT. Translation: CASSKGGEAFF.